This T cell receptor (beta chain) originates from a study of blood T cell repertoires in COVID-19. Germline V CDR1 and CDR2: LGHDT, YNNKEL (reference sequence). V gave up 2 bases and J gave up 1 base, with 8 bases separating them. CDR3 size: 14 residues. Method: immunoSEQ multiplex PCR; TCRdb's copy keeps in-frame clones and lacks some. Of about 140,000 clones in the sample, just under 90% were seen once. V is TRBV3-1 (or the pseudogene TRBV3-2) and J is TRBJ1-1; D unresolved. The sample comprised peripheral blood. The sequence came from a woman older than 75 with acute or convalescent COVID-19. CDR3 protein: CASSQLAGNTEAFF. CDR3 bases: TGTGCCAGCAGCCAATTGGCAGGGAACACTGAAGCTTTCTTT.